The present entry profiles one T cell receptor beta chain with its context. The germline CDR1 and CDR2 sequences are LGHNA and YSLEER. This CDR3 region has 15 residues. V lost 1 base to trimming and J lost 4 bases, with 14 bases between them. Authors' methods: Estimated nucleated cell counts came from reference gene primer amplification. Sequencing used immunoSEQ multiplex PCR; TCRdb keeps in-frame clones, though not all of them. V and J calls and clone size are given by that table; D and trimming were obtained from the DNA. The sample has approximately 300,000 clones; about 90% are singletons. The data were obtained in a study of blood T cell repertoires in COVID-19. About the study: Donors in the United States, Italy and Spain gave samples during acute or convalescent COVID-19. T cells, B-cell-depleted T cells, or PBMCs supplied cDNA or gDNA.

The sequence was collected from a man between 18 and 35 years old with active or convalescent COVID-19. Sample: peripheral blood. This rearrangement joins TRBV4-3 to TRBJ2-7, with D perhaps matching TRBD2 (7 bases). The chain's CDR3 is CASSQAGGGEYEQYF. DNA of the CDR3: TGCGCCAGCAGCCAAGCAGGAGGGGGGGAGTACGAGCAGTACTTC.